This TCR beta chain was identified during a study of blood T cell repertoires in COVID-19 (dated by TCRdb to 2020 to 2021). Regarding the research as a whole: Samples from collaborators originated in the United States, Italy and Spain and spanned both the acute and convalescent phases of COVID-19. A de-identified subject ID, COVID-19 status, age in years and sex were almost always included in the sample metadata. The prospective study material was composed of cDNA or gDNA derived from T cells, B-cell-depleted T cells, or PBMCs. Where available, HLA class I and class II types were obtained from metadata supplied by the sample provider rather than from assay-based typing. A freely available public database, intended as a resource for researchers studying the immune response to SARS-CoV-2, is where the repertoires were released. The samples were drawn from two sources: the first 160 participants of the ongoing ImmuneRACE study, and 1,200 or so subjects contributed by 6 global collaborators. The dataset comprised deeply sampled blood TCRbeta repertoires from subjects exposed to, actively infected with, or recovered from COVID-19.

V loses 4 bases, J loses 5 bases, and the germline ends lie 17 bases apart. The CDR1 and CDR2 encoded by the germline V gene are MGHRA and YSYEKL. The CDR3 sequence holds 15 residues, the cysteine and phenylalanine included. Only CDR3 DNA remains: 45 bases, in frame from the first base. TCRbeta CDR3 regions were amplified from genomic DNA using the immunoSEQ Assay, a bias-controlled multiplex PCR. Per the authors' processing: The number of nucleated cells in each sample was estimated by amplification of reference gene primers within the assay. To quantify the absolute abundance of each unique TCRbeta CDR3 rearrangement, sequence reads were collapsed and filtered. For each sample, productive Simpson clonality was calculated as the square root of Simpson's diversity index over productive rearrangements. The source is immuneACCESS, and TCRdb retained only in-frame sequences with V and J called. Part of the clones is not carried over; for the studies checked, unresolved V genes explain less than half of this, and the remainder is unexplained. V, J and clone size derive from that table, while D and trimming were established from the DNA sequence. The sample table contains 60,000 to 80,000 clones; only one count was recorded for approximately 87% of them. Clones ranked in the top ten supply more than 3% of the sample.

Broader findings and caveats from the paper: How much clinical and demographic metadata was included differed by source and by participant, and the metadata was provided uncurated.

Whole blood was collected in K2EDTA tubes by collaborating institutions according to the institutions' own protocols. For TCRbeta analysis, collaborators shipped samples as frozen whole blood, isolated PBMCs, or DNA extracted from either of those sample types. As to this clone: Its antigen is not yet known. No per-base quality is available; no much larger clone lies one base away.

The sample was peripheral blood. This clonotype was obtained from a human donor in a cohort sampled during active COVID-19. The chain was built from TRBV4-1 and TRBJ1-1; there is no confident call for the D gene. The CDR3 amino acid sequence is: CASSLERGLGTEAFF. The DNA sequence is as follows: TGCGCCAGCAGCCTAGAACGCGGGTTGGGGACTGAAGCTTTCTTT.